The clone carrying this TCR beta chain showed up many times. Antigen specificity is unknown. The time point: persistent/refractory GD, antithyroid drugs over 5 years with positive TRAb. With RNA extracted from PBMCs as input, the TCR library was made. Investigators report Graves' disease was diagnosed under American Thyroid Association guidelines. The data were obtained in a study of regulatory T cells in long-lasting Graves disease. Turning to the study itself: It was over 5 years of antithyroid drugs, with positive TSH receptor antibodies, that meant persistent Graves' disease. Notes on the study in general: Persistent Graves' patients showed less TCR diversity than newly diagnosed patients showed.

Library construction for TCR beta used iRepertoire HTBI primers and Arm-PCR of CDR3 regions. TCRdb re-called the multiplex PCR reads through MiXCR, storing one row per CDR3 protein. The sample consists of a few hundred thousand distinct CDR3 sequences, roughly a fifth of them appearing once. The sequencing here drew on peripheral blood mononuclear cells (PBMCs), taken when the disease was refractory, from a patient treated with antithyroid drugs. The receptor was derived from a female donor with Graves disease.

CDR3 loop: CASIDGGLETQYF. The DNA for the CDR3 is TGTGCCAGCATCGACGGAGGGCTAGAGACCCAGTACTTC. The chain combines TRBV2 with TRBJ2-5; TRBD2 is a possible D gene (6 bases). The CDR3 length is 13 residues. Trimming removed 7 bases at V and 4 bases at J, with 13 bases between. Germline assignment: CDR1 SNHLY and CDR2 FYNNEI.